One sample yielded the 18 T cell receptor beta chains listed below, sequenced in a study of shared clonotypes between healthy human individuals. The assay was immunoSEQ multiplex PCR, and TCRdb's table has in-frame clones only and misses some. The top ten hold approximately 0.41% of the sample, which has roughly 2.2 million clones, around 92% seen once. Input material: naive CD4+ T cells from PBMCs. As for subset: CD45RA+ positively selected. The receptors come from a man younger than 35 in good health. Some clones in this sample may be carry-over from other donors' samples.

The genes are TRBV4-3 and TRBJ2-3, with D possibly matching TRBD1 (5 bases). The germline V gene has CDR1 LGHNA and CDR2 YSLEER. This CDR3 spans 18 amino acids. V shed 0 bases and J shed 0 bases, with 16 bases lying between them. The CDR3 DNA follows: TGCGCCAGCAGCCAAGACAGGGTGGATGCCTCTAGCACAGATACGCAGTATTTT. This sequence encodes CASSQDRVDASSTDTQYF.

In its sample, this clone was seen once. This sequence joins TRBV13 and TRBJ2-7, with 7 bases lining up with TRBD1. Germline CDR1 PRHDT, CDR2 FYEKMQ (reference sequence). The junction had 10 bases not matched to a gene; V was cut back by 5 bases and J by 3 bases. CDR3 length: 15 residues. The DNA for the CDR3 is TGTGCCAGCAGCGCCCGAGGGGGCGGTTTCTACGAGCAGTACTTC. This encodes CASSARGGGFYEQYF.

The chain links TRBV7-8 to TRBJ2-7, with 8 positions matching TRBD2. The CDR3 runs 14 residues. Germline assignment: CDR1 SGHVS and CDR2 FQNEAQ. J lost 6 bases, V lost 7 bases, and 11 bases had no gene match. The CDR3 DNA follows: TGTGCCAGCAACCCAGGGGCGGGAGGACTCGAGCAGTACTTC. This codes for CASNPGAGGLEQYF.

In nucleotides, the CDR3 is TGTGCCAGTAGTATACTGGGGGGGGAAACTGAAGCTTTCTTT. Protein: CASSILGGETEAFF. The chain recombines TRBV19 with TRBJ1-1; a weak D match, TRBD1 (5 bases). CDR1 LNHDA and CDR2 SQIVND come from the germline V gene (reference sequence). CDR3 length equals 14 residues. The V and J ends lost 2 bases and 5 bases respectively, with 12 bases between them. The whole variable domain, filled in from reference TRBV19 and TRBJ1-1, reads DGGITQSPKYLFRKEGQNVTLSCEQNLNHDAMYWYRQDPGQGLRLIYYSQIVNDFQKGDIAEGYSVSREKKESFPLTVTSAQKNPTAFYLCASSILGGETEAFFGQGTRLTVV.

The chain joins TRBV28 to TRBJ1-1, with D tentatively TRBD1 (5 bases). Germline loops: CDR1 MDHEN, CDR2 SYDVKM. This CDR3 comprises 12 residues. With 6 bases removed from V and 8 bases from J, the gap between germline ends came to 13 bases. The CDR3 loop reads CASRRGTAEAFF. The CDR3 nucleotides read TGTGCCAGCAGGAGAGGGACGGCCGAAGCTTTCTTT.

In this sample, this clone turned up a few times. This chain uses TRBV7-2 with TRBJ2-4, with D possibly TRBD1 on 5 matching bases. The germline V gene has CDR1 SGHTA and CDR2 FQGNSA. V was pared by 1 base and J by 1 base, with 11 bases between. CDR3 length: 16 residues. CDR3 loop: CASSLGDWGAKNIQYF. The DNA of the CDR3 is TGTGCCAGCAGCTTAGGGGATTGGGGCGCCAAAAACATTCAGTACTTC.

This chain links TRBV2 with TRBJ2-3; 7 positions agree with TRBD1. Germline CDR1 and CDR2: SNHLY and FYNNEI. J lost 6 bases, V lost 8 bases, and 11 bases had no gene match. The CDR3 contains 14 residues. CDR3 sequence (DNA): TGTGCCAGCGCCCCCCAGGGGGTGCCTGATACGCAGTATTTT. Translation: CASAPQGVPDTQYF.

This chain's CDR3 is CASSEFRGQYTEAFF. The DNA for the CDR3 is TGTGCCAGTAGCGAATTTAGAGGACAGTACACTGAAGCTTTCTTT. The genes are TRBV19 and TRBJ1-1, with a tentative D call TRBD1 (6 bases). V was shortened by 6 bases and J by 3 bases, with 17 bases between the two germline ends. This CDR3 contains 15 residues. Germline V gene data show CDR1 as LNHDA and CDR2 as SQIVND (reference sequence).

The rearrangement joins TRBV9 to TRBJ2-1; 7 bases match TRBD2. CDR3 size: 20 residues. The trim removed 4 bases at V and 0 bases at J, leaving 19 bases unmatched. CDR1 and CDR2 (germline): SGDLS, YYNGEE. CDR3 bases: TGTGCCAGCAGCTTGCGGGGCGGGCGGGAGCGGGCCCGCTCCTACAATGAGCAGTTCTTC. This translates into CASSLRGGRERARSYNEQFF.

Remarks on this clone: Additional DNA sequences in this sample encode the identical CDR3. The J gene is TRBJ1-2, the V gene TRBV5-1; TRBD1 agrees at 8 bases. Per germline, CDR1 SGHRS and CDR2 YFSETQ. V dropped 3 bases and J dropped 0; count of bases not matched to a gene: 4. The CDR3 runs to 15 residues. DNA for the CDR3: TGCGCCAGCAGCTATGGGACAGGCACTAACTATGGCTACACCTTC. Translation gives CASSYGTGTNYGYTF.

J is TRBJ1-1 and V is TRBV27; no definite D call. Trimming removed 5 bases from V and 5 bases from J, with 12 bases in between. Germline CDR1 reads MNHEY; CDR2 reads SMNVEV (reference sequence). CDR3 size: 13 residues. The CDR3 region has the DNA TGTGCCAGCAGTCCTCAGTTTTGGACTGAAGCTTTCTTT. Residues: CASSPQFWTEAFF.

This sequence joins TRBV6-5 and TRBJ2-7; no reliable D call. V was clipped by 6 bases and J by 6 bases, with 12 bases between them. Looked up from germline, CDR1 is MNHEY and CDR2 is SVGAGI. This CDR3 has 12 residues. The CDR3 coding sequence is TGTGCCAGCAGCCCTCCTCCAGGCGAGCAGTACTTC. This codes for CASSPPPGEQYF.

The V and J genes are TRBV29-1 and TRBJ1-5; D remains ambiguous. Trimming took off 6 bases at V and 7 bases at J, with 19 bases between the two ends. Germline V CDR1 and CDR2: SQVTM, ANQGSEA. The CDR3 loop spans 14 amino acids. The CDR3 nucleotides read TGCAGCGTAAATCTTGTCGGTGAAGGGCAGCCCCAGCATTTT. Translated: CSVNLVGEGQPQHF. Looking up the rest from reference TRBV29-1 and TRBJ1-5 gives the full variable domain: SAVISQKPSRDICQRGTSLTIQCQVDSQVTMMFWYRQQPGQSLTLIATANQGSEATYESGFVIDKFPISRPNLTFSTLTVSNMSPEDSSIYLCSVNLVGEGQPQHFGDGTRLSIL.

The genes are TRBV7-3 and TRBJ2-6; D call uncertain. Trimming cost V 3 bases and J 4 bases, with 10 bases left between them. Germline V lookup: CDR1 SGHTA, CDR2 FQGTGA. The CDR3 consists of 15 residues. CDR3 in DNA: TGTGCCAGCAGCTTTGACACTTCGGGGGCCAACGTCCTGACTTTC. This encodes CASSFDTSGANVLTF.

The sample holds a few counts of this clone. The chain links TRBV20-1 to TRBJ1-1, with a tentative D call TRBD1 (5 bases). The CDR3 has 11 amino acids. Germline V CDR1 and CDR2: DFQATT, SNEGSKA (reference sequence). Trimming shortened V by 6 bases and J by 5 bases, and 10 bases separated the two germline ends. CDR3 bases: TGCAGTGCCCTCCGGGGGACTGAAGCTTTCTTT. Its translation is CSALRGTEAFF.

J is TRBJ2-5 and V is TRBV5-1; no firm D call. The CDR3 contains 14 residues. The V end was cut by 0 bases, the J end by 5 bases, with 11 bases between. Germline V gives CDR1 SGHRS, CDR2 YFSETQ. CDR3 region: CASSLEGIEETQYF. The CDR3 DNA reads as TGCGCCAGCAGCTTGGAAGGTATCGAGGAGACCCAGTACTTC.

The chain links TRBV27 to TRBJ2-5; 9 bases align to TRBD2. This CDR3 comprises 14 residues. The ends lost 5 bases at V and 5 bases at J; junction bases unmatched: 6. Germline V gene sequence: CDR1 MNHEY, CDR2 SMNVEV (reference sequence). CDR3 amino acids: CASSPAGGPETQYF. The CDR3 coding sequence is TGTGCCAGCAGTCCCGCGGGAGGGCCGGAGACCCAGTACTTC.

The V and J genes are TRBV5-4 and TRBJ2-1; D remains unclear. The CDR3 runs 15 residues. The V gene's germline CDR1 is SGHNT and CDR2 YYREEE (reference sequence). With 0 bases removed from V and 7 bases from J, the gap between germline ends came to 14 bases. CDR3 coding DNA: TGTGCCAGCAGCTTGGCCGTCATTCGAAATAATGAGCAGTTCTTC. This codes for CASSLAVIRNNEQFF.